Below, one T cell receptor beta chain is given with its context. Individuals aged roughly 18 to 100 years were recruited from some 26 US areas. The source of the sample is a study of blood T cell repertoires in COVID-19. Study background: The origin of the acute and convalescent COVID-19 samples was the United States, Italy and Spain. PBMCs, B-cell-depleted T cells, or T cells provided the cDNA or gDNA that made up the material.

CDR1 is SNHLY, CDR2 FYNNEI, per germline. V was cut by 5 bases and J by 1 base, with 12 bases left in between. This CDR3 comprises 14 residues. Here immunoSEQ multiplex PCR was the method, and the copy in TCRdb shows in-frame clones only, minus some. The sample holds approximately 210,000 clones; over 75% are singletons and the top ten take under 3.5%. V usage is TRBV2 and J usage is TRBJ2-7, with D perhaps matching TRBD1 (6 bases). Sequenced sample: PBMCs or T cells enriched from blood (not recorded which). The clonotype originates from a woman aged 60-75 years who had recovered from COVID-19. Here the CDR3 DNA reads TGTGCCAGCAGTTCCCAGGGGCTTTCCTACGAGCAGTACTTC. This codes for CASSSQGLSYEQYF.